This T cell receptor beta chain was sequenced for a study of blood T cells in healthy people across ages. They isolated at least 6.5 million PBMCs from each sample. Next came a second PCR, run for roughly 6 to 11 cycles, which used a sample-barcoded 5' primer along with a J-beta primer mix. Each cDNA molecule received a tag from a template-switch adaptor that had 12 random nucleotides. TCRdb reprocessed the 5' RACE reads with MiXCR, giving one entry per CDR3 protein. The sample lists roughly 570,000 distinct CDR3 sequences, 25% to 30% occurring once. After removal of 1 base from V and 0 bases from J, the junction contained 2 bases not matched to a gene. Germline V gene data show CDR1 as SGHTA and CDR2 as FQGNSA. CDR3 length equals 15 residues.

This clonotype was obtained from a woman in her 70s in good health. The chain links TRBV7-2 to TRBJ2-7, with TRBD2 matching over 8 bases. Material for sequencing was blood. The CDR3 region is CASSLDGGVSYEQYF. The CDR3 nucleotides are TGTGCCAGCAGCTTAGACGGGGGGGTCTCCTACGAGCAGTACTTC.